The 5 T cell receptor beta chains given below trace back to one sample, sequenced in a study of T cell repertoires in cytomegalovirus infection. The antigens for these receptors are not known. TCRdb independently ran MiXCR on the reads; one entry per CDR3 protein. The sample records hundreds of thousands of distinct CDR3 sequences, 33% being singletons. The starting material was cultured PBMCs, obtained from culture after CMV antigen stimulation. Source of these receptors: a human donor in good health (CMV status not recorded). Some clones in this sample may be carry-over from other donors' samples.

The chain combines TRBV6-5 with TRBJ1-6, with D uncertain. The CDR3 is 15 amino acids. Trimming removed 0 bases from V and 5 bases from J, with 8 bases in between. CDR1 and CDR2 from the germline V gene are MNHEY and SVGAGI. The CDR3 reads CASSYSRANNSPLHF. Written as DNA, the CDR3 is TGTGCCAGCAGTTACTCGAGGGCAAATAATTCACCCCTCCACTTT.

This clonotype has more than one count but fewer than ten. The V gene is TRBV19, the J gene TRBJ1-2; 7 bases match TRBD1. The CDR3 sequence is 15 residues long. Trimming took 7 bases from V and 4 from J; bases not matched to a gene: 12. CDR1 and CDR2 from the germline V gene are LNHDA and SQIVND (reference sequence). The CDR3 loop reads CASMGGARGIYGYTF. The CDR3 coding sequence is TGTGCCAGTATGGGGGGCGCCAGGGGGATCTATGGCTACACCTTC.

J is TRBJ2-3 and V is TRBV20-1; D is perhaps TRBD2 (6 bases). Germline V gives CDR1 DFQATT, CDR2 SNEGSKA (reference sequence). CDR3 length equals 15 residues. V gave up 1 base and J gave up 7 bases, with 18 bases separating them. The CDR3 region has the DNA TGCAGTGCTAGAGCCCCGGTGGAGGGGAGAAATACGCAGTATTTT. Protein: CSARAPVEGRNTQYF.

The chain links TRBV7-2 to TRBJ2-5; 10 bases fit TRBD1. V lost 5 bases, J lost 4 bases, and 7 bases stayed unmatched. The CDR3 totals 15 residues. Germline CDR1 reads SGHTA; CDR2 reads FQGNSA. In DNA form, the CDR3 reads TGTGCCAGCAGCCGGACAGGGGGTTCAAGAGAGACCCAGTACTTC. This codes for CASSRTGGSRETQYF.

CDR3 in amino acids: CASSPLWVSDTQYF. The CDR3 region has the DNA TGTGCCAGCAGCCCCCTGTGGGTTTCAGATACGCAGTATTTT. The chain employs TRBV7-9 and TRBJ2-3; D not certain. With 5 bases removed from V and 4 bases from J, the gap between germline ends came to 13 bases. This CDR3 is 14 amino acids long. Germline CDR1 and CDR2: SEHNR and FQNEAQ (reference sequence).